One sample yielded the 6 T cell receptor beta chains listed below, sequenced in a study of CD8 T cells in ankylosing spondylitis. MiXCR, run by TCRdb on the 5' RACE reads, gives a single entry per CDR3 protein. This table has under 300,000 distinct CDR3 sequences, around 9.1% appearing once. Source material: blood, either unsorted or a sorted T cell fraction (not recorded which). The source is a male donor with ankylosing spondylitis or in good health (not recorded which).

Only a few counts were recorded for this clonotype. The rearrangement joins TRBV9 to TRBJ2-7; D may be TRBD2 (5 bases). Germline V gene data show CDR1 as SGDLS and CDR2 as YYNGEE. Trimming removed 4 bases from V and 5 bases from J, with 19 bases in between. This CDR3 contains 15 residues. The CDR3 region has the DNA TGTGCCAGCAGCCCCCGAGGGCCTGATCCTGACGAGCAGTACTTC. This sequence encodes CASSPRGPDPDEQYF.

The table lists this clonotype with many counts. V and J are TRBV7-9 and TRBJ2-7; TRBD1 matches 7 bases. The germline CDR1 and CDR2 sequences are SEHNR and FQNEAQ (reference sequence). This CDR3 contains 17 residues. V lost 4 bases and J lost 1; bases outside the gene matches: 13. The CDR3 sequence is CASSSSPGQVHSYEQYF. The CDR3 DNA is TGTGCCAGCAGCTCTAGCCCCGGACAGGTCCATTCCTACGAGCAGTACTTC.

This clonotype was seen at least ten times. The chain recombines TRBV20-1 with TRBJ2-3; 10 nucleotides line up with TRBD2. The CDR3 spans 15 residues. With 6 bases clipped from V and 7 bases from J, the junction kept 13 bases outside the gene matches. The germline CDR1 and CDR2 sequences are DFQATT and SNEGSKA (reference sequence). The CDR3 region is CSASRHSGRMNTQYF. The CDR3 DNA follows: TGCAGTGCAAGCCGTCATAGCGGGAGGATGAATACGCAGTATTTT.

There are a few counts of this clonotype. The chain combines TRBV7-3 with TRBJ2-3; D is tentatively TRBD1 or TRBD2 (5 bases each). The CDR3 has 15 residues. The V end was cut by 5 bases, the J end by 2 bases, with 14 bases between. Germline values: CDR1 SGHTA, CDR2 FQGTGA. In nucleotides, the CDR3 is TGTGCCAGCAGCCCCTCAGGGAGCTACACAGATACGCAGTATTTT. This translates into CASSPSGSYTDTQYF.

This clonotype was picked up many times. This chain links TRBV5-1 with TRBJ1-5; D is undetermined. CDR3 length: 13 amino acids. Looked up from germline, CDR1 is SGHRS and CDR2 is YFSETQ. V gave up 0 bases and J gave up 6 bases, with 7 bases separating them. CDR3 protein: CASSLGLFQPQHF. The DNA of the CDR3 is TGCGCCAGCAGCTTGGGGCTGTTTCAGCCCCAGCATTTT. The full variable domain, its missing parts supplied by reference TRBV5-1 and TRBJ1-5, is KAGVTQTPRYLIKTRGQQVTLSCSPISGHRSVSWYQQTPGQGLQFLFEYFSETQRNKGNFPGRFSGRQFSNSRSEMNVSTLELGDSALYLCASSLGLFQPQHFGDGTRLSIL.

This clonotype was seen at least ten times. The rearrangement uses TRBV6-2 or TRBV6-3 and TRBJ2-1; D remains ambiguous. This CDR3 is built from 13 residues. Germline CDR1 and CDR2: MNHEY and SVGEGT. Trimming pared 4 bases from V and 8 bases from J, leaving 12 bases between. The CDR3 sequence is CASSLDGSDEQFF. The CDR3 region has the DNA TGTGCCAGCAGTTTGGACGGATCCGATGAGCAGTTCTTC.